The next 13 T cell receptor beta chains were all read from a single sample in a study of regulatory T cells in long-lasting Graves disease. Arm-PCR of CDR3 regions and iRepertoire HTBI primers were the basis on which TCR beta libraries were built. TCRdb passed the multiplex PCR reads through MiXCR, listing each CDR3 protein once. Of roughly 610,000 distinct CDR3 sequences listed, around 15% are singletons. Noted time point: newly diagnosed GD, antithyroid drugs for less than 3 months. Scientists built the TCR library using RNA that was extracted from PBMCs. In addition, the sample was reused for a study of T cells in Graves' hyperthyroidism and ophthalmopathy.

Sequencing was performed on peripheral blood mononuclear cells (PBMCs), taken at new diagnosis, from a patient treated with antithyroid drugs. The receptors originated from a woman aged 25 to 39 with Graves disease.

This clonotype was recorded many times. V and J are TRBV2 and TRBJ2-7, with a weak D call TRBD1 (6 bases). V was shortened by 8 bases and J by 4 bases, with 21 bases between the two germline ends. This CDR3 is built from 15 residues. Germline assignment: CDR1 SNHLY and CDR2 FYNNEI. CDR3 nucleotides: TGTGCCAGCCTTCCTCAGGGGAATGGGGGTTACGAGCAGTACTTC. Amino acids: CASLPQGNGGYEQYF.

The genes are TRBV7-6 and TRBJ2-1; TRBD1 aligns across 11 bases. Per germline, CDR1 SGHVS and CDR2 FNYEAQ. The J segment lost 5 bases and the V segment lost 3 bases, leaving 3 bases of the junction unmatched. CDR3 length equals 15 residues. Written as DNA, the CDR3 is TGTGCCAGCAGCTTCGGACAGGGGGCCCACAATGAGCAGTTCTTC. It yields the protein CASSFGQGAHNEQFF.

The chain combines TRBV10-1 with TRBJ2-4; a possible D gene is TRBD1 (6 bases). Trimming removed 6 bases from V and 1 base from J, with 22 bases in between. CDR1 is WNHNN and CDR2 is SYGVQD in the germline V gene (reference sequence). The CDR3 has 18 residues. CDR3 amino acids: CASRDGDKGSVAKNIQYF. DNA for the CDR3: TGCGCCAGCAGGGACGGGGACAAGGGCTCGGTGGCCAAAAACATTCAGTACTTC.

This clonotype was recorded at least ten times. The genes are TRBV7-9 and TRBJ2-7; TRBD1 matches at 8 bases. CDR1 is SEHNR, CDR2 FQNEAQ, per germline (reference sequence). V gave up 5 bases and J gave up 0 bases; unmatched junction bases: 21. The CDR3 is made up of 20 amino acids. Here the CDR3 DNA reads TGTGCCAGCAGCGCGGAAACGGGACAGGAGGGACCAACTAGCTCCTACGAGCAGTACTTC. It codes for CASSAETGQEGPTSSYEQYF.

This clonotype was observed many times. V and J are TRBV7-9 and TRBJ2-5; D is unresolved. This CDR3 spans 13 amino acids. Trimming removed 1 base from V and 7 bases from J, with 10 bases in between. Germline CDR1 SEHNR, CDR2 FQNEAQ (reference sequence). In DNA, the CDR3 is TGTGCCAGCAGCTTAGAAGTAGCCGGGACCCAGTACTTC. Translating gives CASSLEVAGTQYF.

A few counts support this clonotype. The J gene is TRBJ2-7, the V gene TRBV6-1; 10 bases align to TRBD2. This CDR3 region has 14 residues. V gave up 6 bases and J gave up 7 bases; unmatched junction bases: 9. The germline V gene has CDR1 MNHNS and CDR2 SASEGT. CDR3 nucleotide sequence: TGTGCCAGCAGGATAGCGGGAGGTAGAGGAGAGCAGTACTTC. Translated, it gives CASRIAGGRGEQYF.

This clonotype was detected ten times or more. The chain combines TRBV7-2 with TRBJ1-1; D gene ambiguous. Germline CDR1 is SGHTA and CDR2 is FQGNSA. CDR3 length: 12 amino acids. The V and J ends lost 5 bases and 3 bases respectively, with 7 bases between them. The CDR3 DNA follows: TGTGCCAGCAGCCAGCCCTACACTGAAGCTTTCTTT. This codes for CASSQPYTEAFF. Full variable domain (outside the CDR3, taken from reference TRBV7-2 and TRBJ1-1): GAGVSQSPSNKVTEKGKDVELRCDPISGHTALYWYRQSLGQGLEFLIYFQGNSAPDKSGLPSDRFSAERTGGSVSTLTIQRTQQEDSAVYLCASSQPYTEAFFGQGTRLTVV.

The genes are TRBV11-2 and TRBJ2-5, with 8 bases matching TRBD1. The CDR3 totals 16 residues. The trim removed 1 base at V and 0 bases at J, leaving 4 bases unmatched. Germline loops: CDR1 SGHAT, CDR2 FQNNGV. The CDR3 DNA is TGTGCCAGCAGCTTAGGTCGGACAGGGAACCAAGAGACCCAGTACTTC. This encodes CASSLGRTGNQETQYF.

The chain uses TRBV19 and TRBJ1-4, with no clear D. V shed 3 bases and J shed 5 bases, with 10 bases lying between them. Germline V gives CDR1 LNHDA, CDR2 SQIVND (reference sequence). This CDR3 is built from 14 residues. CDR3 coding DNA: TGTGCCAGTAGTATCACACGCAGAAATGAAAAACTGTTTTTT. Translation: CASSITRRNEKLFF.

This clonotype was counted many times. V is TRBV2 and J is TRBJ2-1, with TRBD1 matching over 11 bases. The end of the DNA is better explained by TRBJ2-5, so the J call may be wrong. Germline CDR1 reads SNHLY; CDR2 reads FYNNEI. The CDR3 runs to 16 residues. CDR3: CASSRDRGMGQETQYF. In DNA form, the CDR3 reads TGTGCCAGCAGTCGGGACAGGGGGATGGGGCAAGAGACCCAGTACTTC.

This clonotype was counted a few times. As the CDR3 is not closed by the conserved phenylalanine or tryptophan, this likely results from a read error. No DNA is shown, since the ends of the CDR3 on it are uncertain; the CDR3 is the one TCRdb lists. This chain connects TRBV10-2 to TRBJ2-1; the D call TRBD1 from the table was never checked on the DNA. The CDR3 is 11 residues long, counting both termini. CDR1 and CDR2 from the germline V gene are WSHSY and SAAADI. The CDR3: CASSEAPSDGL.

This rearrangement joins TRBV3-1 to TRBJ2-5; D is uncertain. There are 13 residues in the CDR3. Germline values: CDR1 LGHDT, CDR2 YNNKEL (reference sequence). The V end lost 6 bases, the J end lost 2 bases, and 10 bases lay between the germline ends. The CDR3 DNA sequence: TGTGCCAGCAGGCGCGGATCACAAGAGACCCAGTACTTC. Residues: CASRRGSQETQYF.

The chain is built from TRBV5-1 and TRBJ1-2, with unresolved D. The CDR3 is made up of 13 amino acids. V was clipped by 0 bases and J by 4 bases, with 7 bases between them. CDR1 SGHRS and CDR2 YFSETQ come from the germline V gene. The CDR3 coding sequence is TGCGCCAGCAGCTTGGATCATATCTATGGCTACACCTTC. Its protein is CASSLDHIYGYTF.